This TCR beta chain came from a study of blood T cell repertoires in COVID-19 (dated by TCRdb to about 2020). With respect to the entire study: Samples covering the acute and convalescent phases of COVID-19 were provided by collaborators in the United States, Italy and Spain. The material from the prospective study consisted of cDNA or gDNA derived from T cells, B-cell-depleted T cells, or PBMCs. Subjects who had been exposed to COVID-19, were actively infected with it, or had recovered from it provided the deeply sampled blood TCRbeta repertoires that made up the dataset. The repertoires were released in a freely available public database intended as a resource for research on the immune response to SARS-CoV-2. The samples were drawn from the first 160 participants of the ongoing ImmuneRACE study and from over 950 subjects provided by 6 global collaborators. Nearly every sample came with metadata listing a de-identified subject ID, COVID-19 status, age in years and sex. HLA class I and class II types, where available, came from metadata supplied by the sample provider rather than from assay-based typing. What the study reported, not specific to this receptor: The quantity of clinical and demographic metadata differed by source and by participant and was supplied without curation.

From its cysteine to its phenylalanine, the CDR3 spans 13 amino acids. Only CDR3 DNA remains: 39 bases, in frame from the first base. Trimming removed 3 bases from V and 8 bases from J, leaving 11 bases between the germline ends. The germline V gene encodes CDR1 LGHNA and CDR2 YSLEER. Details on this clone: There is no known antigen for this receptor. Base qualities are not provided; no much larger clone lies one nucleotide away.

Each collaborating institution followed its own protocols to collect whole blood in K2EDTA tubes. For TCRbeta analysis, collaborators shipped samples in one of three forms: frozen whole blood, isolated PBMCs, or DNA extracted from either of those sample types. TCRbeta CDR3 regions were amplified from genomic DNA using the immunoSEQ Assay, a bias-controlled multiplex PCR. Processing in the source paper ran as follows. Nucleated cell counts per sample were estimated from amplification of reference gene primers within the assay. To quantify the absolute abundance of each unique TCRbeta CDR3 rearrangement, sequence reads were collapsed and filtered. For each sample, productive Simpson clonality was calculated by taking the square root of Simpson's diversity index across productive rearrangements. Sourced from immuneACCESS, this table was stored by TCRdb with only in-frame sequences that have V and J called. A share of the clones is absent; for the studies checked, an unresolved V gene accounts for under half, and the remainder has no known explanation. For V, J and clone size, that table is used; D and trimming come from the DNA. This sample has tens of thousands of clones in its table, and 87% of those were observed once. The ten largest make up around 5% of the sample.

The sequenced material came from peripheral blood. The TCR was taken from a man between 50 and 59 years old with active COVID-19. The V gene is TRBV4-3 and the J gene is TRBJ2-1, with the D segment identity uncertain. The CDR3 sequence is CASSHFLSDEQFF. The DNA sequence reads TGCGCCAGCAGCCACTTTTTGAGTGATGAGCAGTTCTTC.